This T cell receptor beta chain was captured in a study of Graves' ophthalmopathy and Graves' hyperthyroidism. Amplifying from RNA transcripts, the study obtained TCR beta CDR3 regions. Second-round multiplex PCR followed a first-round RT-PCR using HTBI primers. TCRdb passed the multiplex PCR reads through MiXCR, listing each CDR3 protein once. The sample holds roughly 400,000 distinct CDR3 sequences; 17% are singletons and the top ten take roughly 2.6%. Germline assignment: CDR1 MNHNS and CDR2 SASEGT. Trimming cost V 7 bases and J 4 bases, with 13 bases left between them. The CDR3 sequence is 13 residues long.

The material sequenced was peripheral blood. The sequence was collected from an adult woman with stable Graves' hyperthyroidism. J is TRBJ1-2 and V is TRBV6-1, with D possibly TRBD1 on 5 matching bases. Here the CDR3 DNA reads TGTGCCAGCAAACGAGACAGAAGCTATGGCTACACCTTC. It codes for CASKRDRSYGYTF.